The 21 T cell receptor beta chains reported below all come from one sample, sequenced in a study of graft-versus-host responses after intestinal transplantation. Repertoires were generated with immunoSEQ multiplex PCR, while TCRdb's copy carries only in-frame clones and drops some. This sample has about 57,000 clones; about 90% occur once, and the top ten carry roughly 1.5%. Sample: PBMCs, taken 26 days after transplant. The receptor source for this set is a human patient who received an intestinal transplant, so some T cells may come from the graft donor.

The J gene is TRBJ1-1, the V gene TRBV7-2, with TRBD1 identical over 9 bases. The trim removed 5 bases at V and 4 bases at J, leaving 5 bases unmatched. This CDR3 comprises 14 residues. Looked up from germline, CDR1 is SGHTA and CDR2 is FQGNSA. CDR3 sequence: CASSLQTGGTEAFF. CDR3 nucleotides: TGTGCCAGCAGCCTGCAGACAGGGGGCACTGAAGCTTTCTTT.

The chain carries TRBV29-1 and TRBJ2-7; weak D call: TRBD1 (5 bases). CDR3 length: 10 residues. Trimming cost V 7 bases and J 7 bases, with 11 bases left between them. The V gene's germline CDR1 is SQVTM and CDR2 ANQGSEA. CDR3 sequence reads: CSAGQGEQYF. The CDR3, as DNA: TGCAGCGCCGGACAAGGGGAGCAGTACTTC.

The chain uses TRBV11-2 and TRBJ1-2; D is perhaps TRBD1 (5 bases). The germline gives CDR1 SGHAT, CDR2 FQNNGV. This CDR3 region has 16 residues. Trimming shortened V by 1 base and J by 5 bases, and 17 bases separated the two germline ends. In DNA, the CDR3 is TGTGCCAGCAGCTTAGGGGGGGGGATGTCCGGTTATGGCTACACCTTC. It specifies CASSLGGGMSGYGYTF.

V and J are TRBV27 and TRBJ1-2; 10 bases line up with TRBD1. Per germline, CDR1 MNHEY and CDR2 SMNVEV (reference sequence). The CDR3 totals 13 residues. The V gene end was trimmed by 4 bases and the J gene end by 5 bases; junction bases not matched to a gene: 1. The CDR3 is CASSWDRGYGYTF. CDR3 sequence (DNA): TGTGCCAGCAGTTGGGACAGGGGATATGGCTACACCTTC.

Worth noting for this clone: Sequence at one end of the junction differs from germline and may be a read error. The genes are TRBV7-7 and TRBJ1-6; 8 positions match TRBD1. Looked up from germline, CDR1 is SSHAT and CDR2 is FNYEAQ (reference sequence). The CDR3 length is 17 residues. CDR3 DNA: TGTGCTAGCAGCTGGGGACAGGAAAGCTCCTATAATTCACCCCTCCACTTT. It yields the protein CASSWGQESSYNSPLHF. Variable domain in full (rest from reference TRBV7-7 and TRBJ1-6): GAGVSQSPRYKVTKRGQDVTLRCDPISSHATLYWYQQALGQGPEFLTYFNYEAQPDKSGLPSDRFSAERPEGSISTLTIQRTEQRDSAMYRCASSWGQESSYNSPLHFGNGTRLTVT.

The chain has TRBV28 and TRBJ2-7; D call uncertain. The CDR3 has 14 residues. Trimming stripped 3 bases from V and 6 bases from J, with 15 bases between. CDR1 is MDHEN, CDR2 SYDVKM, per germline. In nucleotides, the CDR3 is TGTGCCAGCAGTTTTTTGCGGTCTCAATGCGAGCAGTACTTC. It codes for CASSFLRSQCEQYF.

V and J are TRBV11-3 and TRBJ2-1; TRBD1 agrees at 8 bases. The CDR3 runs 13 residues. Trimming cost V 5 bases and J 5 bases; bases outside gene matches: 2. From germline, CDR1 is SGHNT and CDR2 YENEEA. The DNA of the CDR3 is TGTGCCAGCAGCCGGGGACAGGACAATGAGCAGTTCTTC. Protein sequence: CASSRGQDNEQFF.

This chain links TRBV7-9 with TRBJ2-5; 9 nucleotides match TRBD2. The CDR3 has 16 residues. The J segment lost 3 bases and the V segment lost 0 bases, leaving 5 bases of the junction unmatched. Germline V gives CDR1 SEHNR, CDR2 FQNEAQ (reference sequence). The CDR3 loop reads CASSLAAGGPEETQYF. The CDR3 DNA follows: TGTGCCAGCAGCTTAGCTGCGGGGGGGCCCGAAGAGACCCAGTACTTC.

The chain couples TRBV5-4 to TRBJ1-3; perhaps TRBD1 as D (6 bases). CDR3 size: 15 residues. The ends were cut back, 4 bases at V and 2 bases at J, with 13 bases in the middle. Germline values: CDR1 SGHNT, CDR2 YYREEE (reference sequence). The CDR3: CASSLDRSTGNTIYF. The CDR3 DNA follows: TGTGCCAGCAGCCTCGACAGGTCTACTGGAAACACCATATATTTT.

The J gene is TRBJ1-2, the V gene TRBV10-3; D may be TRBD1 (6 bases). This CDR3 comprises 14 residues. The germline gives CDR1 ENHRY, CDR2 SYGVKD. V was trimmed by 11 bases and J by 4 bases, leaving 20 bases between them. CDR3 in amino acids: CAALDLRDTYGYTF. CDR3 coding DNA: TGTGCCGCTCTAGACTTACGGGACACCTATGGCTACACCTTC.

This rearrangement joins TRBV7-8 to TRBJ1-2; possible D gene TRBD1, 5 bases. The V end lost 1 base, the J end lost 3 bases, and 12 bases lay between the germline ends. Germline CDR1 and CDR2: SGHVS and FQNEAQ. This CDR3 spans 15 amino acids. CDR3 DNA: TGTGCCAGCAGCTTAGATCAGGGAATCTACTATGGCTACACCTTC. Translating it yields CASSLDQGIYYGYTF.

The rearrangement uses TRBV4-1 and TRBJ2-7; 8 bases fit TRBD1. This CDR3 contains 16 residues. The V segment lost 3 bases and the J segment 2 bases; nucleotides outside the gene matches: 9. Germline V gene sequence: CDR1 MGHRA, CDR2 YSYEKL. The CDR3 loop is CASSHVSGGPTYEQYF. For the CDR3, the DNA is TGCGCCAGCAGCCATGTGTCAGGGGGCCCCACCTACGAGCAGTACTTC.

Note on this clone: The junction shows a germline mismatch at one end, possibly a read error. This chain uses TRBV7-9 with TRBJ1-4; D perhaps matches TRBD1 (5 bases). In germline, CDR1 is SEHNR, CDR2 FQNEAQ (reference sequence). The CDR3 has 15 amino acids. CDR3 amino acids: CASRLDSASNEKLFF. CDR3 in DNA: TGTGCCAGCAGGTTAGACAGTGCCAGTAATGAAAAACTGTTTTTT.

This clone has only one observation. The chain recombines TRBV7-2 with TRBJ1-2; D is ambiguous. The CDR3 is 14 residues long. The ends were cut back, 5 bases at V and 8 bases at J, with 18 bases in the middle. Germline CDR1 and CDR2: SGHTA and FQGNSA. The DNA of the CDR3 is TGTGCCAGCAGCGGACGCTCGAGGGTCGAAGGCTACACCTTC. Encoded protein: CASSGRSRVEGYTF.

About this clone itself: One end of the junction fails to match germline, which may point to a read error. Distinct nucleotide sequences in the sample also encode this CDR3. J is TRBJ2-1 and V is TRBV4-1; a possible D gene is TRBD2 (5 bases). The CDR3 is made up of 12 amino acids. In germline, CDR1 is MGHRA, CDR2 YSYEKL. CDR3 nucleotides: TGCGCTAGCAGCCAAGTGGGAGTTGAGCAGTTCTTC. Its translation: CASSQVGVEQFF.

The V call is TRBV6-5, the J call TRBJ1-1; D is uncertain. CDR3 length: 16 amino acids. The ends were cut back, 3 bases at V and 4 bases at J, with 18 bases in the middle. The germline V gene has CDR1 MNHEY and CDR2 SVGAGI. The CDR3 bases are TGTGCCAGCAGTTATGCCGCGGGATGGGCGGCCACTGAAGCTTTCTTT. Its translation: CASSYAAGWAATEAFF.

This clone was seen once. The chain carries TRBV9 and TRBJ2-7; 10 nucleotides agree with TRBD1. Per germline, CDR1 SGDLS and CDR2 YYNGEE. There are 16 residues in the CDR3. After removal of 4 bases from V and 4 bases from J, the junction contained 11 bases not matched to a gene. CDR3 bases: TGTGCCAGCAGCTACCGACCGGGACAGGGGATTTACGAGCAGTACTTC. It codes for CASSYRPGQGIYEQYF. The full variable domain, in which reference TRBV9 and TRBJ2-7 provide the parts outside the CDR3, is DSGVTQTPKHLITATGQRVTLRCSPRSGDLSVYWYQQSLDQGLQFLIQYYNGEERAKGNILERFSAQQFPDLHSELNLSSLELGDSALYFCASSYRPGQGIYEQYFGPGTRLTVT.

The chain couples TRBV29-1 to TRBJ2-1; 8 bases fit TRBD2. This CDR3 contains 14 residues. In germline, CDR1 is SQVTM, CDR2 ANQGSEA. V lost 3 bases and J lost 5; bases outside the gene matches: 6. As DNA, the CDR3 is TGCAGCGTTGACGTCGGGAGGGCTGACAATGAGCAGTTCTTC. Protein: CSVDVGRADNEQFF.

The V and J genes are TRBV6-5 and TRBJ2-2, with 7 bases fitting TRBD2. Germline V gives CDR1 MNHEY, CDR2 SVGAGI. The CDR3 spans 15 residues. After removal of 8 bases from V and 5 bases from J, the junction contained 11 bases not matched to a gene. The CDR3 sequence: CASSLGGVVTGELFF. The CDR3 DNA reads TGTGCCAGCTCTCTGGGGGGGGTCGTGACCGGGGAGCTGTTTTTT.

The table lists this clone with a count of one. This chain uses TRBV9 with TRBJ2-1; TRBD2 is a possible D gene (6 bases). CDR3 length: 14 residues. The germline V gene has CDR1 SGDLS and CDR2 YYNGEE. Trimming took off 0 bases at V and 5 bases at J, with 9 bases between the two ends. CDR3 coding DNA: TGTGCCAGCAGCGTAGATCGGGAGAACAATGAGCAGTTCTTC. This gives the protein CASSVDRENNEQFF.

V usage is TRBV6-5 and J usage is TRBJ2-7; possible D gene TRBD2, 7 bases. V was cut by 9 bases and J by 4 bases, with 19 bases left in between. CDR3 length: 14 amino acids. Germline CDR1 MNHEY, CDR2 SVGAGI. CDR3 sequence reads: CASQGGGGGYEQYF. In DNA form, the CDR3 reads TGTGCCAGTCAAGGGGGGGGAGGAGGTTACGAGCAGTACTTC.